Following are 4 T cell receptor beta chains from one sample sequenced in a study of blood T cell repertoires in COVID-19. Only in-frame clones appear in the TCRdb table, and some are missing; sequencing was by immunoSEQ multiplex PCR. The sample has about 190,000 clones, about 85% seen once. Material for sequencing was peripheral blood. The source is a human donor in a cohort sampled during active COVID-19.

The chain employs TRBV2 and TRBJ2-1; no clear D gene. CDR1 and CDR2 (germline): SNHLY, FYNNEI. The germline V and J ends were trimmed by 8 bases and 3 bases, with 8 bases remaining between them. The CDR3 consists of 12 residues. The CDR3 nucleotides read TGTGCCAGCTCCCGGAGCTACAATGAGCAGTTCTTC. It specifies CASSRSYNEQFF.

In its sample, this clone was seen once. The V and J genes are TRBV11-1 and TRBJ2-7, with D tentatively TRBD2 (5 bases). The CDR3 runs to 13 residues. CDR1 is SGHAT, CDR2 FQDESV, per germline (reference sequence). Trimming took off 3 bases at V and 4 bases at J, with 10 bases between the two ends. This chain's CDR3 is CASSLVRGYEQYF. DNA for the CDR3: TGTGCCAGCAGCTTGGTCCGGGGATACGAGCAGTACTTC.

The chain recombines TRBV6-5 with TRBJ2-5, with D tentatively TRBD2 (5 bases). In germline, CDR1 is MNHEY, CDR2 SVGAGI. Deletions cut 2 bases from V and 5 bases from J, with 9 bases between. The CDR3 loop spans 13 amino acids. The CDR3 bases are TGTGCCAGCAGTTACGTTGGAGGCGAGACCCAGTACTTC. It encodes CASSYVGGETQYF.

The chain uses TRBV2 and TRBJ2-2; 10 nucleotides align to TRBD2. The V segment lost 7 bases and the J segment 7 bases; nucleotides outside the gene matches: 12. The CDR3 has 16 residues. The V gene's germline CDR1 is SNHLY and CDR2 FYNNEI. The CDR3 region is CASIAGSGGAVGELFF. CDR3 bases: TGTGCCAGCATCGCTGGGAGCGGGGGGGCCGTCGGGGAGCTGTTTTTT.